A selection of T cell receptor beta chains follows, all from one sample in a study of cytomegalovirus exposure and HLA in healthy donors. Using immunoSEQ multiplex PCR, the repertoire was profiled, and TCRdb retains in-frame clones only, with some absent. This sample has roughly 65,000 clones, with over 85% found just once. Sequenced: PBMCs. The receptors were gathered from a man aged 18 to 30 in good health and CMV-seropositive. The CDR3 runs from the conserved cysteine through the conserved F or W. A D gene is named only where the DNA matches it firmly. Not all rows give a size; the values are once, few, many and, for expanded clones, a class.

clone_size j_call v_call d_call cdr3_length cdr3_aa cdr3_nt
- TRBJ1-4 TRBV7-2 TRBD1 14 CASSSTGGEEKLFF TGTGCCAGCAGCTCGACAGGGGGAGAGGAAAAACTGTTTTTT
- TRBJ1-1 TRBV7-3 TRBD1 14 CASSSGQGSTEAFF TGTGCCAGCAGCTCCGGACAGGGGTCAACTGAAGCTTTCTTT
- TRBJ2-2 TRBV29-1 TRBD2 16 CSVEDGASGDTGELFF TGCAGCGTTGAAGATGGGGCTAGCGGGGACACCGGGGAGCTGTTTTTT
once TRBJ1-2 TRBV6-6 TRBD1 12 CASTTDRVGYTF TGTGCCAGCACCACGGACAGGGTTGGCTACACCTTC
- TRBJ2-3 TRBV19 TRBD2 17 CASSPASGSVVTDTQYF TGTGCCAGTAGTCCCGCTAGCGGGAGCGTCGTGACAGATACGCAGTATTTT
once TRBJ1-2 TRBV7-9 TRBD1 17 CASSLGSTGQSKVGYTF TGTGCCAGCAGCTTAGGGTCAACGGGACAGTCCAAAGTTGGCTACACCTTC
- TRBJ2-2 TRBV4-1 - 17 CASSHPWGQRGTGELFF TGCGCCAGCAGCCACCCCTGGGGGCAAAGGGGCACCGGGGAGCTGTTTTTT
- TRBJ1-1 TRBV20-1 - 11 CSATPSGEAFF TGCAGTGCTACTCCCTCCGGTGAAGCTTTCTTT
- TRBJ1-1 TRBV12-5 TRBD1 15 CASGSQGALHTEAFF TGTGCTAGTGGTTCTCAGGGGGCGCTCCACACTGAAGCTTTCTTT
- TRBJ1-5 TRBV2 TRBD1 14 CASSTGTGTQPQHF TGTGCCAGCAGTACCGGGACAGGGACTCAGCCCCAGCATTTT
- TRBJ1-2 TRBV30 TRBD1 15 CAWAQGQGANYGYTF TGTGCCTGGGCACAAGGACAGGGGGCTAACTATGGCTACACCTTC
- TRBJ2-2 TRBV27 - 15 CASRPGLVNTGELFF TGTGCCAGCAGACCGGGACTGGTGAACACCGGGGAGCTGTTTTTT
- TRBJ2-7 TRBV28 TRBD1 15 CASSFPGQGLYEQYF TGTGCCAGCAGTTTCCCGGGACAGGGCCTATACGAGCAGTACTTC
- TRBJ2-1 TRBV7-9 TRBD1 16 CASSVQGQGKGNEQFF TGTGCCAGCAGCGTGCAGGGACAGGGGAAGGGCAATGAGCAGTTCTTC
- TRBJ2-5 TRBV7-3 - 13 CASSQGGRETQYF TGTGCCAGCAGCCAAGGGGGTAGGGAGACCCAGTACTTC
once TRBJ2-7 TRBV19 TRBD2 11 CASSLAGEQYF TGTGCCAGTAGTTTAGCGGGCGAGCAGTACTTC
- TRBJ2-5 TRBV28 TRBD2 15 CASSKLAGGQETQYF TGTGCCAGCAGTAAGCTAGCGGGGGGACAAGAGACCCAGTACTTC
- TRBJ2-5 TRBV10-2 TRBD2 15 CASRAILAGGETQYF TGCGCCAGCAGGGCAATACTAGCGGGGGGGGAGACCCAGTACTTC
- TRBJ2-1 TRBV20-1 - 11 CSARDFDEQFF TGCAGTGCTAGGGACTTCGACGAGCAGTTCTTC
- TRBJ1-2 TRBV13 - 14 CASSFDAGVGGYTF TGTGCCAGCAGCTTTGACGCAGGGGTGGGCGGCTACACCTTC
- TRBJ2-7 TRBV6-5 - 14 CASSYGTPPYEQYF TGTGCCAGCAGTTACGGGACACCACCCTACGAGCAGTACTTC
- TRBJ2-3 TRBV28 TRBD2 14 CASSPGLVLDTQYF TGTGCCAGCAGCCCGGGACTAGTTTTAGATACGCAGTATTTT
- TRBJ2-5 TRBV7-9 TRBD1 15 CASSLVDRGAETQYF TGTGCCAGCAGCTTAGTGGACAGGGGCGCTGAGACCCAGTACTTC
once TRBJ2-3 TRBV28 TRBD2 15 CASSAPPSGADTQYF TGTGCCAGCAGCGCCCCCCCTAGCGGTGCAGATACGCAGTATTTT
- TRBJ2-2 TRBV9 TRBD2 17 CASSVELAGTNTGELFF TGTGCCAGCAGCGTAGAACTAGCGGGGACGAACACCGGGGAGCTGTTTTTT
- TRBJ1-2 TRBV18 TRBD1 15 CASSPPGQNNYGYTF TGTGCCAGCTCACCACCGGGACAGAATAACTATGGCTACACCTTC
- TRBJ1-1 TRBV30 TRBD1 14 CAWIRTGGGTEAFF TGTGCCTGGATTCGAACAGGGGGTGGGACTGAAGCTTTCTTT
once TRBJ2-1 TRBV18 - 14 CASSPPSGSDEQFF TGTGCCAGCTCACCACCATCAGGGTCGGATGAGCAGTTCTTC